A single sample is the source of the 4 T cell receptor beta chains below, sequenced in a study of brain T cells in children with intractable seizures (dated by TCRdb to about 2021). Receptors were amplified or captured by the immunoSEQ multiplex PCR assay. Imported from immuneACCESS, the table was reduced by TCRdb to in-frame sequences with V and J called. These copies leave out some clones; in studies compared against another copy, an unresolved V gene accounts for under half, and the cause of the remainder is not known. The sample yields hundreds of thousands of clones; over 90% were counted once. The top ten clones comprise 4.5% to 7% of the sample. The time point label corresponds to: blood from clinic visit 5 months post-surgery; TSC patient then seizure free. Sequenced material: peripheral blood, taken around 5 months after surgery. Receptors originate from a boy under two years old with tuberous sclerosis and intractable seizures.

The chain has TRBV10-1 and TRBJ1-1; 9 nucleotides agree with TRBD1. The V and J ends lost 5 bases and 0 bases, in that order; junction bases with no gene match: 1. The CDR3 runs 14 residues. Germline CDR1 is WNHNN and CDR2 is SYGVQD (reference sequence). CDR3 region: CASSTGGLNTEAFF. Here the CDR3 DNA reads TGCGCCAGCAGTACAGGGGGCCTGAACACTGAAGCTTTCTTT.

CDR3 in amino acids: CASSGLRVTEAFF. The CDR3 DNA follows: TGTGCCAGCAGCGGACTCCGAGTCACTGAAGCTTTCTTT. The J gene is TRBJ1-1, the V gene TRBV5-6; D is unresolved. The V end was cut by 4 bases, the J end by 4 bases, with 11 bases between. The CDR3 is 13 residues long. CDR1 is SGHDT, CDR2 YYEEEE, per germline.

As for this clone: Other DNA sequences from this sample encode an identical CDR3 as well. V is TRBV4-2 and J is TRBJ1-1; D is undetermined. Germline CDR1 and CDR2: LGHNA and YNFKEQ. Between the trimmed V and J ends, which lost 0 bases and 0 bases, there was a span of 5 bases. CDR3 length: 14 amino acids. CDR3 amino acids: CASSQDRVNTEAFF. CDR3 coding DNA: TGTGCCAGCAGCCAAGATCGGGTGAACACTGAAGCTTTCTTT.

This clone appeared once. A junction boundary mismatches the germline segment, possibly from a read error. The chain couples TRBV7-9 to TRBJ1-1; D not certain. The germline V gene has CDR1 SEHNR and CDR2 FQNEAQ (reference sequence). CDR3 length: 10 residues. CDR3 sequence reads: CAGSLGEAFF. In DNA, the CDR3 is TGTGCCGGCAGCTTAGGTGAAGCTTTCTTT.